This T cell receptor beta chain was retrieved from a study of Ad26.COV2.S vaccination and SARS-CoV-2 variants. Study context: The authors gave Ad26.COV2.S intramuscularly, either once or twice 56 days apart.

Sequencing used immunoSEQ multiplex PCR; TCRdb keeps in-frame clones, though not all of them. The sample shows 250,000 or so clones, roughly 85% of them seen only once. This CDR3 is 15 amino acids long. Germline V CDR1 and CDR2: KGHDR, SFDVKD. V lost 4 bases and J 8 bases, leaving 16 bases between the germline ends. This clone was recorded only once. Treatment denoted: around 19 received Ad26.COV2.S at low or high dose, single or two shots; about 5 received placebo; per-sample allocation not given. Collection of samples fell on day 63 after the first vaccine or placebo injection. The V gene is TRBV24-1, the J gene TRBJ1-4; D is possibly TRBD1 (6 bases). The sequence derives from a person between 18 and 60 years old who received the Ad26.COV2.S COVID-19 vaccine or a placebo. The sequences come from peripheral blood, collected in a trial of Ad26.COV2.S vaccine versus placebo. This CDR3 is CATSDPDGGGEKLFF. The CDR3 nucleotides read TGTGCCACCAGTGACCCGGACGGAGGGGGAGAAAAACTGTTTTTT.